The clone carrying this TCR beta chain was counted many times. V was clipped by 2 bases and J by 3 bases; unmatched bases: 9. The CDR3 contains 16 residues. The germline V gene has CDR1 SGHAT and CDR2 FQNNGV. The entry originates in a study of human T cells and chemical hapten exposure. The authors' processing: Samples had a median of roughly 100,000 TCRs, ranging roughly 20,000 to 690,600. TCRdb analysed the RACE reads with MiXCR anew, one entry per CDR3 protein. TCRdb, not the authors, supplied the V and J calls. This sample has 110,000 or so distinct CDR3 sequences, with roughly a tenth found just once. Time point of the sample: patch test 2, 6 weeks after DPC sensitization. Indicated treatment: therapeutic diphenylcyclopropenone sensitization with weekly scalp DPC.

This TCR was sampled from a woman aged 40 to 50 with alopecia areata. Some clones in this sample may be carry-over from other donors' samples. The specimen was whole blood, collected in connection with sensitization to the hapten diphenylcyclopropenone (DPC). J is TRBJ2-7 and V is TRBV11-2; TRBD1 matches at 8 bases. This CDR3 reads CASSLKPGQELYEQYF. CDR3 sequence (DNA): TGTGCCAGCAGCTTAAAACCGGGACAGGAACTCTACGAGCAGTACTTC.